This entry concerns a single T cell receptor beta chain. These data are taken from a study of CD8 T cells in Susac syndrome. The CDR3 runs 15 residues. The germline gives CDR1 SGHRS, CDR2 YFSETQ. V was clipped by 5 bases and J by 1 base; unmatched bases: 5. Random hexamers served to reverse transcribe about 0.5 to 1 ug RNA. MiXCR was run by TCRdb on the immunoSEQ multiplex PCR reads, yielding one entry per CDR3 protein. The sample has approximately 150,000 distinct CDR3 sequences; roughly 94% are singletons. TCR beta from blood CD8+ and CD4+ T cells was sequenced. FACS enriched CD8+ TEMRA cells, while bulk CD8+ and CD4+ were negatively isolated.

The clonotype originates from a human donor in good health. The chain has TRBV5-1 and TRBJ1-2; 10 positions agree with TRBD1. Sample: CD4+ T cells from PBMCs. The DNA of the CDR3 is TGCGCCAGCAGACCCGGGACAGGGGTTAACTATGGCTACACCTTC. It specifies CASRPGTGVNYGYTF.